This record covers a single TCR beta chain. The sample originates from a study of cytomegalovirus exposure and HLA in healthy donors. The method was immunoSEQ multiplex PCR; TCRdb's version includes in-frame clones alone and lacks a portion of them. The table shows roughly 98,000 clones, with approximately 84% occurring only once. The V gene's germline CDR1 is LNHNV and CDR2 YYDKDF (reference sequence). The length of the CDR3 is 15 residues. The V end lost 0 bases, the J end lost 5 bases, and 11 bases lay between the germline ends. Sequences were obtained from PBMCs. This clonotype was sampled from a man younger than 35 in good health and CMV-seropositive. The chain has TRBV15 and TRBJ1-5; tentatively, D is TRBD1 (5 bases). CDR3 in amino acids: CATSRDYAGHQPQHF. The CDR3 DNA follows: TGTGCCACCAGCAGAGATTATGCAGGGCATCAGCCCCAGCATTTT.